The 14 T cell receptor beta chains given below trace back to one sample, sequenced in a study of T cell repertoires in cytomegalovirus infection. From the reads, TCRdb called clonotypes with MiXCR, one entry per CDR3 protein. The sample gives some 800,000 distinct CDR3 sequences, 30% to 35% of which show up once; around an eighth is in the top ten. The antigens of these receptors remain unknown. The source material was cultured CD8+ T cells from PBMCs, sampled from culture after CMV antigen stimulation. All receptors come from a human donor in good health (CMV status not recorded). Some clones in this sample may be carry-over from other donors' samples.

In this sample, this clonotype turned up a few times. Because the CDR3 is missing its conserved closing phenylalanine or tryptophan, this is likely a read error. No DNA is shown, since the ends of the CDR3 on it are uncertain; the CDR3 is the one TCRdb lists. V usage is TRBV7-6 and J usage is TRBJ2-1; the DNA was not used to check the table's D call, TRBD2. The CDR3 spans 13 amino acids, including both terminal residues. Germline-derived CDR1 and CDR2 are SGHVS and FNYEAQ. The CDR3 reads CASSLNPSGGLSC.

This clonotype was seen once. This likely comes from a read error, as the CDR3 has no conserved phenylalanine or tryptophan at its end. V and J are TRBV10-3 and TRBJ2-3; 12 bases match TRBD2. J was trimmed by 7 bases and V by 6 bases; bases with no gene match: 14. The CDR3 loop spans 17 amino acids. In germline, CDR1 is ENHRY, CDR2 SYGVKD. CDR3 sequence reads: CAIRVFSTSGGQNTQYL. The CDR3 DNA sequence: TGTGCCATCAGGGTTTTCTCAACTAGCGGGGGGCAAAATACGCAGTATCTT.

This clonotype was counted a few times. The rearrangement links TRBV27 to TRBJ2-3; 8 positions match TRBD2. V dropped 5 bases and J dropped 6; count of bases not matched to a gene: 16. This CDR3 spans 17 amino acids. CDR1 is MNHEY, CDR2 SMNVEV, per germline (reference sequence). The CDR3 reads CASSLRPTSPGGDTQYF. The CDR3 DNA is TGTGCCAGCAGTCTCCGCCCGACTAGCCCGGGGGGGGATACGCAGTATTTT.

Worth noting for this clonotype: Relative to the germline gene, one junction end is altered; a read error may explain this. The CDR3 loop reads CANSPKVYGYTF. In DNA, the CDR3 is TGTGCCAACAGTCCGAAGGTCTATGGCTACACCTTC. The chain recombines TRBV12-3 or TRBV12-4 with TRBJ1-2, with D hard to call. CDR3 length: 12 amino acids.

This chain uses TRBV29-1 with TRBJ2-1; unclear D gene. The CDR3 extends over 11 amino acids. The germline V and J ends were trimmed by 3 bases and 7 bases, with 7 bases remaining between them. CDR1 is SQVTM, CDR2 ANQGSEA, per germline. CDR3 protein: CSVDTLNEQFF. Here the CDR3 DNA reads TGCAGCGTTGATACGCTAAATGAGCAGTTCTTC.

This clonotype turned up a few times. This sequence joins TRBV27 and TRBJ2-1; 9 nucleotides agree with TRBD1. The J segment lost 0 bases and the V segment lost 5 bases, leaving 2 bases of the junction unmatched. Germline CDR1 reads MNHEY; CDR2 reads SMNVEV (reference sequence). The CDR3 covers 15 residues. CDR3 residues: CASSRTGVSYNEQFF. The CDR3 DNA reads TGTGCCAGCAGTAGGACAGGGGTCTCCTACAATGAGCAGTTCTTC.

This chain joins TRBV6-2 or TRBV6-3 and TRBJ2-7, with D hard to call. V was shortened by 2 bases and J by 3 bases, with 14 bases between the two germline ends. Germline V lookup: CDR1 MNHEY, CDR2 SVGEGT. The CDR3 consists of 15 residues. The CDR3 sequence is CASSYGRDQRYEQYF. The CDR3 nucleotides read TGTGCCAGCAGTTACGGAAGGGATCAGCGCTACGAGCAGTACTTC.

J is TRBJ2-1 and V is TRBV12-3 or TRBV12-4; D not resolved. Deletions cut 6 bases from V and 8 bases from J, with 14 bases between. CDR3 length: 13 amino acids. CDR3 loop: CASSSDLGYEQFF. CDR3 sequence (DNA): TGTGCCAGCAGCTCCGACCTCGGGTATGAGCAGTTCTTC.

There are a few counts of this clonotype. Mismatch with germline at one junction end may stem from a read error. The chain has TRBV7-6 and TRBJ2-1; D is unresolved. The CDR3 sequence is 12 residues long. Germline CDR1 and CDR2: SGHVS and FNYEAQ. CDR3 loop: CASSLDDIEQFF. In nucleotides, the CDR3 is TGTGCTAGCAGCTTAGACGACATTGAGCAGTTCTTC.

Only one count was recorded for this clonotype. The rearrangement joins TRBV4-1 to TRBJ1-3; D unclear. The CDR3 consists of 15 residues. Germline CDR1 is MGHRA and CDR2 is YSYEKL. V was shortened by 3 bases and J by 0 bases, with 9 bases between the two germline ends. CDR3 region: CASSQVQSSGNTIYF. CDR3 DNA: TGCGCCAGCAGCCAGGTTCAAAGCTCTGGAAACACCATATATTTT.

The chain is built from TRBV27 and TRBJ2-2; perhaps TRBD1 as D (5 bases). CDR1 MNHEY and CDR2 SMNVEV come from the germline V gene (reference sequence). V lost 5 bases to trimming and J lost 5 bases, with 12 bases between them. The CDR3 extends over 14 amino acids. The CDR3 region has the DNA TGTGCCAGCAGTACAGGATCTAGGACCGGGGAGCTGTTTTTT. This sequence encodes CASSTGSRTGELFF.

Many counts were recorded for this clonotype. This chain links TRBV7-2 with TRBJ2-3; TRBD2 agrees at 10 bases. This CDR3 has 15 residues. The trim removed 4 bases at V and 5 bases at J, leaving 6 bases unmatched. Germline values: CDR1 SGHTA, CDR2 FQGNSA. The CDR3 sequence is CASSSVAGGQDTQYF. The CDR3 DNA sequence: TGTGCCAGCAGCTCAGTAGCGGGGGGTCAAGATACGCAGTATTTT.

V and J are TRBV4-2 and TRBJ1-1; 7 nucleotides match TRBD1. In germline, CDR1 is LGHNA, CDR2 YNFKEQ. The CDR3 spans 14 residues. The trim removed 1 base at V and 8 bases at J, leaving 7 bases unmatched. The CDR3 region is CASSQGRTGPEAFF. CDR3 in DNA: TGTGCCAGCAGCCAAGGACGGACAGGACCAGAAGCTTTCTTT.

A few counts support this clonotype. The V call is TRBV20-1, the J call TRBJ2-1; D perhaps matches TRBD2 (5 bases). The CDR3 loop spans 17 amino acids. The germline V gene has CDR1 DFQATT and CDR2 SNEGSKA (reference sequence). V was cut by 0 bases and J by 3 bases, with 18 bases left in between. The CDR3 DNA follows: TGCAGTGCTAGAGAAGCCCCGGAGACTATCTTCTACAATGAGCAGTTCTTC. Its protein product is CSAREAPETIFYNEQFF.